Listed below are T cell receptor beta chains from one sample, sequenced in a study of cytomegalovirus exposure and HLA in healthy donors. Method: immunoSEQ multiplex PCR; TCRdb's copy keeps in-frame clones and lacks some. This table lists tens of thousands of clones. The sample consisted of PBMCs. The origin of the receptors is a man aged 45-60 years in good health and CMV-seropositive. Each CDR3 is given with its conserved first and last residue. A D gene is named only where the DNA matches it firmly.

>-|TRBV18|TRBJ1-2
CASSPEDYGYTF
TGTGCCAGCTCACCGGAGGACTATGGCTACACCTTC
>TRBD1|TRBV18|TRBJ2-7
CASSPGQGAYEQYF
TGTGCCAGCTCACCGGGACAGGGGGCCTACGAGCAGTACTTC
>-|TRBV2|TRBJ1-1
CASSYSGLMSNEAFF
TGTGCCAGCAGTTACTCCGGACTTATGAGTAATGAAGCTTTCTTT
>-|TRBV7-3|TRBJ1-1
CASSSDSNTEAFF
TGTGCCAGCAGCTCCGACAGCAACACTGAAGCTTTCTTT
>-|TRBV18|TRBJ2-5
CASSFGDRRETQYF
TGTGCCAGCTCCTTTGGTGACAGGAGGGAGACCCAGTACTTC
>TRBD1|TRBV2|TRBJ1-1
CASSGDRGNTEAFF
TGTGCCAGCAGCGGGGACAGGGGGAACACTGAAGCTTTCTTT
>-|TRBV18|TRBJ1-5
CASSPTGFNQPQHF
TGTGCCAGCTCTCCTACAGGTTTCAATCAGCCCCAGCATTTT
>TRBD1|TRBV9|TRBJ1-2
CASSVGGQVSPNYGYTF
TGTGCCAGCAGCGTAGGGGGACAGGTGTCCCCTAACTATGGCTACACCTTC
>TRBD1|TRBV6-5|TRBJ1-2
CASREDRDYGYTF
TGTGCCAGCAGAGAAGACAGGGACTATGGCTACACCTTC
>-|TRBV28|TRBJ1-2
CASSFGRGRLVGYGYTF
TGTGCCAGCAGTTTTGGCAGGGGTCGACTCGTTGGGTATGGCTACACCTTC
>TRBD2|TRBV4-1|TRBJ2-1
CASSQQGRGRAGEQFF
TGCGCCAGCAGCCAACAAGGGCGGGGGAGAGCGGGAGAGCAGTTCTTC
>TRBD2|TRBV4-1|TRBJ2-5
CASSQVSLAGGYYDRETQYF
TGCGCCAGCAGCCAAGTCTCTCTAGCGGGAGGTTATTACGATAGAGAGACCCAGTACTTC
>TRBD2|TRBV4-1|TRBJ2-3
CASSPVAGRITDTQYF
TGCGCCAGCAGCCCGGTTGCCGGGAGGATCACAGATACGCAGTATTTT